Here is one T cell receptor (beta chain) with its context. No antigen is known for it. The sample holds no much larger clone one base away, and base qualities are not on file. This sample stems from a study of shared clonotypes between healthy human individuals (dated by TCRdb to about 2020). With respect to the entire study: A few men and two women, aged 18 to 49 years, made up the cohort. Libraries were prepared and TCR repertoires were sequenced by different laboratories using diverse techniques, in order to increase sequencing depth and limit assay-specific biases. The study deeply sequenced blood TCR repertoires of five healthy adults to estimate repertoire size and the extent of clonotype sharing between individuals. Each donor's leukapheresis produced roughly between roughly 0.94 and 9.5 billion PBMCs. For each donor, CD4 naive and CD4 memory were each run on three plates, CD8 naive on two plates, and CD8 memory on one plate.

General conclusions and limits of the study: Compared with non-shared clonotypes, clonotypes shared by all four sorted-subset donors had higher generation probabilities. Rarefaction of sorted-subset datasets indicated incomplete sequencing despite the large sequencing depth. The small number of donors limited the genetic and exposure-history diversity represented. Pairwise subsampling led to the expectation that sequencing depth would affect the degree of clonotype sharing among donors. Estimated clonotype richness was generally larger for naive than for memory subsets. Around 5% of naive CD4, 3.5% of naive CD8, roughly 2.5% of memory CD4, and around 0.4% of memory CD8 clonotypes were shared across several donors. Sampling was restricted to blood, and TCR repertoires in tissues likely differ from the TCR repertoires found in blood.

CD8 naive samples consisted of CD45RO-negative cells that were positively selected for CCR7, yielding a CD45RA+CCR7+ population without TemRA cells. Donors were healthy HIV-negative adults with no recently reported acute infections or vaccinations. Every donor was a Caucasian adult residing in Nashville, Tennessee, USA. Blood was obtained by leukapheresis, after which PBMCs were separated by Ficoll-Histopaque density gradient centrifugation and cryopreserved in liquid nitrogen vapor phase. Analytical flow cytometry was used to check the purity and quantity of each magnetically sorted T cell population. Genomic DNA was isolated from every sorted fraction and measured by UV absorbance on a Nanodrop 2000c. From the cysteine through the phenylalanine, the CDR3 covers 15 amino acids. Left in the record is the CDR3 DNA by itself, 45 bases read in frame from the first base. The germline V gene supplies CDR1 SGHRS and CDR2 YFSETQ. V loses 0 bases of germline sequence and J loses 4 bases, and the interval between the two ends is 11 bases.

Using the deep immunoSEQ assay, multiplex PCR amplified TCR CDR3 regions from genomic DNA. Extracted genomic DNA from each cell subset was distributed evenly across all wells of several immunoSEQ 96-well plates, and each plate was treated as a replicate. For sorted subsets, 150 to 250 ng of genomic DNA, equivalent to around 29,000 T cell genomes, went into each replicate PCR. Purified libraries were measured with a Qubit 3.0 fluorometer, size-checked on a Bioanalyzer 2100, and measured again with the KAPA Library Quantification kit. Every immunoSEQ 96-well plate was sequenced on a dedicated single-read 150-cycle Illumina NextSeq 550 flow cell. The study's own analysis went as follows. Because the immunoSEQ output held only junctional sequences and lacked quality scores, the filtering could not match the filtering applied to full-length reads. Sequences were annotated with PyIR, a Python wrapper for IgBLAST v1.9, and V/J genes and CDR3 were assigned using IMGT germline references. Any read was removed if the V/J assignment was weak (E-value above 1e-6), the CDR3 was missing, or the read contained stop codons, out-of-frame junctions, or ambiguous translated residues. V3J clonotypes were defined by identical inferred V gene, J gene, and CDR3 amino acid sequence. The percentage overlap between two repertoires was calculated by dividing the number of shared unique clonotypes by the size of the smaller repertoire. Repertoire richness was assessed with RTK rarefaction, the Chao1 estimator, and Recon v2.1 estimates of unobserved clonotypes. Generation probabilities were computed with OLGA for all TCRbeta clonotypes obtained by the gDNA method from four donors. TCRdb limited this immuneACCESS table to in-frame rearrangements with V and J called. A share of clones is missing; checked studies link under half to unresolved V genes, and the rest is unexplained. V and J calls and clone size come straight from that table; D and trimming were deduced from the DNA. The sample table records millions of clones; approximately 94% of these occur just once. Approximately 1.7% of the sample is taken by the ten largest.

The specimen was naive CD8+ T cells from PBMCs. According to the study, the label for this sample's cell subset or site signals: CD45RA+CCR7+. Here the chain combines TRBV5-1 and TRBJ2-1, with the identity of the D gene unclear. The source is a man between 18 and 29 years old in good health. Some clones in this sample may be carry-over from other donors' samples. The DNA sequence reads TGCGCCAGCAGCTTGGCGGCAGAGGAATACAATGAGCAGTTCTTC. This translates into CASSLAAEEYNEQFF. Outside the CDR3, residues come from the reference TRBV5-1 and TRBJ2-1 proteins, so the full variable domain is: KAGVTQTPRYLIKTRGQQVTLSCSPISGHRSVSWYQQTPGQGLQFLFEYFSETQRNKGNFPGRFSGRQFSNSRSEMNVSTLELGDSALYLCASSLAAEEYNEQFFGPGTRLTVL.